These 4 T cell receptor beta chains were all obtained from the same sample, sequenced in a study of cytotoxic CD8 clonotypes in ibrutinib-treated CLL. TCRdb's table, derived via immunoSEQ multiplex PCR, lists solely in-frame clones and lacks some. The sample contains 300,000 to 400,000 clones, 60% to 80% of which appear only once. This sample comprised PBMCs, obtained after 36 months of ibrutinib treatment. The source is a human donor with chronic lymphocytic leukemia.

About this clone itself: The same CDR3 is also encoded by other DNA sequences in this sample. The chain uses TRBV9 and TRBJ2-7; 8 bases fit TRBD1. The CDR3 sequence is 15 residues long. The junction had 3 bases not matched to a gene; V was cut back by 0 bases and J by 1 base. From germline, CDR1 is SGDLS and CDR2 YYNGEE. As DNA, the CDR3 is TGTGCCAGCAGCGTAGGCGGACAGGGATCCTACGAGCAGTACTTC. Translating gives CASSVGGQGSYEQYF.

On this clone itself: Other DNA sequences in the same sample also yield this CDR3. The chain links TRBV28 to TRBJ2-2; TRBD2 matches at 7 bases. The CDR3 is made up of 13 amino acids. With V trimmed by 6 bases and J by 5 bases, 3 bases remained unmatched. CDR1 is MDHEN, CDR2 SYDVKM, per germline. The CDR3, as DNA: TGTGCCAGCAGCCTTAGCGGGACCGGGGAGCTGTTTTTT. It is translated as CASSLSGTGELFF.

CDR3 in amino acids: CASSEHFTTGTQYF. CDR3 DNA sequence: TGTGCCAGCAGTGAACACTTTACAACCGGTACGCAGTATTTT. The chain is built from TRBV25-1 and TRBJ2-3; D unresolved. CDR1 is MGHDK and CDR2 is SYGVNS in the germline V gene. The V end was cut by 2 bases, the J end by 8 bases, with 14 bases between. This CDR3 spans 14 amino acids. Full variable domain (outside the CDR3, taken from reference TRBV25-1 and TRBJ2-3): EADIYQTPRYLVIGTGKKITLECSQTMGHDKMYWYQQDPGMELHLIHYSYGVNSTEKGDLSSESTVSRIRTEHFPLTLESARPSHTSQYLCASSEHFTTGTQYFGPGTRLTVL.

This sequence joins TRBV29-1 and TRBJ2-1; D might be TRBD1 (6 bases). Germline assignment: CDR1 SQVTM and CDR2 ANQGSEA. V shed 6 bases and J shed 2 bases, with 14 bases lying between them. CDR3 length equals 14 residues. CDR3 nucleotides: TGCAGCGTCCGACAGGTTAATCCCTACAATGAGCAGTTCTTC. Amino acid sequence: CSVRQVNPYNEQFF.